These 2 T cell receptor beta chains were sequenced from one sample in a study of early stage breast cancer tumors. Produced via immunoSEQ multiplex PCR; TCRdb's table is partial and in-frame only. The sample records tens of thousands of clones, over 60% being singletons. Source material: blood. The receptors here all came from a person aged 25 to 45 with breast cancer.

This clone was recorded once. The chain uses TRBV6-1 and TRBJ1-1; 8 nucleotides line up with TRBD1. CDR3 length equals 13 residues. Germline V gene lookup returns CDR1 MNHNS and CDR2 SASEGT. Unmatched junction bases numbered 10, after V lost 6 bases and J lost 10 bases. CDR3 nucleotide sequence: TGTGCCAGCAGCGCAGCTACAGGGGGTGGAGCTTTCTTT. This translates into CASSAATGGGAFF.

This clone showed up just once. The chain has TRBV19 and TRBJ2-1, with a possible D match to TRBD1 (7 bases). The length of the CDR3 is 17 residues. V dropped 5 bases and J dropped 7 bases, with 24 bases sitting between them. The germline CDR1 and CDR2 sequences are LNHDA and SQIVND (reference sequence). The CDR3 coding sequence is TGTGCCAGTAGTTGGACAGGCGGGGCCTACAAGATGAATGAGCAGTTCTTC. Its translation is CASSWTGGAYKMNEQFF.